This T cell receptor (beta chain) was sequenced in a study of post-analysis software for immune sequencing data. Study information: Both relapsing-remitting and secondary progressive multiple sclerosis featured among the disease courses, as did progressive-relapsing multiple sclerosis.

Findings of the study overall: Among 5 or 6 TRBV segments more frequent in patients than controls were TRBV5-6, TRBV5-1 and TRBV20-1. Diversity measured as normalized Chao1 was significantly lower in multiple sclerosis patients than in controls.

This CDR3 contains 15 residues. J lost 7 bases, V lost 5 bases, and 17 bases had no gene match. Germline CDR1 and CDR2: SQVTM and ANQGSEA. Researchers reported that TCR beta cDNA libraries carried unique molecular identifiers. Roughly 0.5 million cDNA molecules were obtained from roughly 1.1 to 9.2 million T cells. TCRdb ran MiXCR on the PCR reads and lists one entry per CDR3 protein. The table includes approximately 570,000 distinct CDR3 sequences, around 40% detected once. Turning to this clonotype: Its antigen is not known.

Sample: blood. The receptor's source is a girl under 18 with multiple sclerosis. The rearrangement joins TRBV29-1 to TRBJ2-7, with 7 bases aligning to TRBD2. This chain's CDR3 is CSVSRDGLGNNEQYF. DNA for the CDR3: TGCAGCGTTTCTCGCGACGGACTAGGTAACAATGAGCAGTACTTC.